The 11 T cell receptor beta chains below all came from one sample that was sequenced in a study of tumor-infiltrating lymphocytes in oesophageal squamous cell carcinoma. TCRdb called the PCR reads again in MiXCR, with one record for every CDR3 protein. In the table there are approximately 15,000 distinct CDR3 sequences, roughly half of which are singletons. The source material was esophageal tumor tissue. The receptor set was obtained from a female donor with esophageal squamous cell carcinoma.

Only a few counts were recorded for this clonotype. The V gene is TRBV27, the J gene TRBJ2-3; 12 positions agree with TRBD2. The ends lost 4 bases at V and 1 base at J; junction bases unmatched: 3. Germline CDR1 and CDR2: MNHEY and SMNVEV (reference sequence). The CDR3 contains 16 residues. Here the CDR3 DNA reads TGTGCCAGCAGTTCCCGACTAGCGGGAGGCACAGATACGCAGTATTTT. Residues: CASSSRLAGGTDTQYF.

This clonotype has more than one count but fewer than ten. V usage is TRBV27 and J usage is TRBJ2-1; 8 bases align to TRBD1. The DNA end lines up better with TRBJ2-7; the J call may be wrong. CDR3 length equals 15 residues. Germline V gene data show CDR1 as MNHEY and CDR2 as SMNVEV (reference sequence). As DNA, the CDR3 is TGTGCCAGCAGTTTATCTGTGACAGGGGATAACGAGCAGTACTTC. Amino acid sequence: CASSLSVTGDNEQYF.

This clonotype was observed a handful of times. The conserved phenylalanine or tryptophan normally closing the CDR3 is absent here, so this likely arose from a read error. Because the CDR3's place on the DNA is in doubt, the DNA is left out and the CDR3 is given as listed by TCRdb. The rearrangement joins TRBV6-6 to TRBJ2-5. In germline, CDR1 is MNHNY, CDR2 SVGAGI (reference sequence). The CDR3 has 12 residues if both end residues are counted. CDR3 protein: CASSSETQYFGN.

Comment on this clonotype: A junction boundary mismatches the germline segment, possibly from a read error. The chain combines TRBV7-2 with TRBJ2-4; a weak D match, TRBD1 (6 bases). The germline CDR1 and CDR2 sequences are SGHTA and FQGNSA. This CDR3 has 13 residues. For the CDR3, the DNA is TGTGCCAGCAGTCCAGGGGCACGTTCACCCCTCCACTTC. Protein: CASSPGARSPLHF.

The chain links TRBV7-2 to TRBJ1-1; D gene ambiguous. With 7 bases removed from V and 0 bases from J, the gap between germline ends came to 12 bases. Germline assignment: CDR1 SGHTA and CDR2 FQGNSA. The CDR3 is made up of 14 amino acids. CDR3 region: CASTLRIMNTEAFF. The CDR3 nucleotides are TGTGCCAGCACCCTACGTATAATGAACACTGAAGCTTTCTTT.

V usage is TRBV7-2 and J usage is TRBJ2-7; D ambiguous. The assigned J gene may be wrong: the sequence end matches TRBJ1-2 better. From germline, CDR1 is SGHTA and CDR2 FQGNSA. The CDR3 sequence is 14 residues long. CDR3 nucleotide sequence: TGTGCCAGCAGCTCCGACTATACGATAGCGGGCTACACCTTC. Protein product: CASSSDYTIAGYTF.

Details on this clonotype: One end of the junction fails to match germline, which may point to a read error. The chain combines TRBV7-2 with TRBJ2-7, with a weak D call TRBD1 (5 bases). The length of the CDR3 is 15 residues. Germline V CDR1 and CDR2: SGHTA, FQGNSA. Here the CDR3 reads CASSPQGTNNSPLHF. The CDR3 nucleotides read TGTGCCAGCAGCCCCCAGGGTACCAATAATTCACCCCTCCACTTC.

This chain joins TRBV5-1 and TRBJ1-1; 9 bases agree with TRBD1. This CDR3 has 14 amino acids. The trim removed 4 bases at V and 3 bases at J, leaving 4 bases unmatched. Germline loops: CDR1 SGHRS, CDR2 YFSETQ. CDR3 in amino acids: CASSATGGDTEAFF. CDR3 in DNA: TGCGCCAGCAGCGCGACAGGGGGTGACACTGAAGCTTTCTTT.

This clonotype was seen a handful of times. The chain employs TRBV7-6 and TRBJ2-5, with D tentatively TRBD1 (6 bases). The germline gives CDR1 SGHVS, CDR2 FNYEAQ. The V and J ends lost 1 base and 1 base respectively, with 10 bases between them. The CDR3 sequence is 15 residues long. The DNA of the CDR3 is TGTGCCAGCAGCTTAGTTCAGGACAGCCAAGAGACCCAGTACTTC. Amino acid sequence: CASSLVQDSQETQYF.

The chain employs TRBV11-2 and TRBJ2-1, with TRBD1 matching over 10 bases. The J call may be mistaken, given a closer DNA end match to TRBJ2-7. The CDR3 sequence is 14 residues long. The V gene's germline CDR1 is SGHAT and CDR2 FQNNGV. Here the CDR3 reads CASSLGQGLIEQYF. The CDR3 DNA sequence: TGTGCCAGCAGCTTGGGACAGGGGCTGATCGAGCAGTACTTC.

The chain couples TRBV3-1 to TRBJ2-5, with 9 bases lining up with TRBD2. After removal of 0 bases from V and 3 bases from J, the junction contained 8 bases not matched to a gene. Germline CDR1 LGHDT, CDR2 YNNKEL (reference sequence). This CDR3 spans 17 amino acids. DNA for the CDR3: TGTGCCAGCAGCCAAGATGGTACTAGCGGGCCCGAAGAGACCCAGTACTTC. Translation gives CASSQDGTSGPEETQYF.